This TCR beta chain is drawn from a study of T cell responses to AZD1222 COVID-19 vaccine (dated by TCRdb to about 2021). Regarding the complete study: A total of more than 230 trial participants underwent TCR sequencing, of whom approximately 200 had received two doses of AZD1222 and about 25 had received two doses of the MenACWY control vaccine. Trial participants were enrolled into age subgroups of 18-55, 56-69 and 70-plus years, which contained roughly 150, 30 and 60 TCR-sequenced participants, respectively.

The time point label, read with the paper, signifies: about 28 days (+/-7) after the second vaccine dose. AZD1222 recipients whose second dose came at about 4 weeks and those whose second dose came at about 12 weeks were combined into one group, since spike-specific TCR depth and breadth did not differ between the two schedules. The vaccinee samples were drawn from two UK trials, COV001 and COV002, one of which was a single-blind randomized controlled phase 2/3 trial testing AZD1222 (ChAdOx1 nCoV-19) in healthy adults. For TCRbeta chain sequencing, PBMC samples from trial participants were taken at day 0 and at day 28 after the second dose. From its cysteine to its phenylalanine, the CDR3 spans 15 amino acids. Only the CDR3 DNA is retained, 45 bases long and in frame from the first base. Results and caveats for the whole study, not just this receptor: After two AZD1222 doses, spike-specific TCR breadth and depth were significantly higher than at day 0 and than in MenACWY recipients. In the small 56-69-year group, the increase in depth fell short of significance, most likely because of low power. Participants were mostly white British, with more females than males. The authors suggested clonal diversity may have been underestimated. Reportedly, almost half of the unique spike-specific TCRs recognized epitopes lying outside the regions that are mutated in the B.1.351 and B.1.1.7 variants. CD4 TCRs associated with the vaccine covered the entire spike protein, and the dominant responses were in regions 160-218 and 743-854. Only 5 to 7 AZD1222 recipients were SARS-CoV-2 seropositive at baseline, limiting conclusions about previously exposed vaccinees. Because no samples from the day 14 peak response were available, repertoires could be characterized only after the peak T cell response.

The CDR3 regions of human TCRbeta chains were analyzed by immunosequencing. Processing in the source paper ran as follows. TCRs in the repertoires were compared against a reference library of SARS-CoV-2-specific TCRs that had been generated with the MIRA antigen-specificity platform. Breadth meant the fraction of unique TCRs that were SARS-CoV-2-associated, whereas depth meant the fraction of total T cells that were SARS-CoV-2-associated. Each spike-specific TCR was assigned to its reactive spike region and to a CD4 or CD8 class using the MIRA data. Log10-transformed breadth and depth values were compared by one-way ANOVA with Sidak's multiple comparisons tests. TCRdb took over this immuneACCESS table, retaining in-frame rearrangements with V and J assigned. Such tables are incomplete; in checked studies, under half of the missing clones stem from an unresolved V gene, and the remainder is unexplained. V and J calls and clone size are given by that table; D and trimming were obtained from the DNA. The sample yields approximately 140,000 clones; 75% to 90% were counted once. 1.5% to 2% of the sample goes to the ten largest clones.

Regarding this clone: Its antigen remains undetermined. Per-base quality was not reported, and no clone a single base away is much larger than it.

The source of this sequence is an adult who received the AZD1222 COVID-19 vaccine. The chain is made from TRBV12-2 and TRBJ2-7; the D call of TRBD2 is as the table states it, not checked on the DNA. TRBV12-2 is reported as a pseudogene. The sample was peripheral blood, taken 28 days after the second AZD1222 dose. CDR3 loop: CASRLGPEVSYEQYF. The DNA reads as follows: TGTGCAAGTCGCTTAGGGCCCGAGGTCTCCTACGAGCAGTACTTC.